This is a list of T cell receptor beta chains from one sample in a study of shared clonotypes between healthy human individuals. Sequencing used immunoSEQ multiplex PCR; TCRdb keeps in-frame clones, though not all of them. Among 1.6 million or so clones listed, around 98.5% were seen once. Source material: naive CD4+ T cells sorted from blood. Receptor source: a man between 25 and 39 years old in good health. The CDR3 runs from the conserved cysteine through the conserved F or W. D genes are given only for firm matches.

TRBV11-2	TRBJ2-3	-	CASSPGSPTDTQYF	TGTGCCAGCAGCCCCGGCAGCCCCACAGATACGCAGTATTTT
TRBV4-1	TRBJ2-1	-	CASSGLHSGSSYNEQFF	TGCGCCAGCAGCGGACTTCATAGCGGAAGCTCCTACAATGAGCAGTTCTTC
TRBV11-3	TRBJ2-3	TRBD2	CASSLGLRLAGSDTQYF	TGTGCCAGCAGCTTAGGCTTGAGACTAGCGGGTTCAGATACGCAGTATTTT
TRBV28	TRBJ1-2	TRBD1	CASSLPDRDYGYTF	TGTGCCAGCAGTTTACCGGACAGGGACTATGGCTACACCTTC
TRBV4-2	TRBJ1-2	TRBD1	CASSQARATGYGYTF	TGTGCCAGCAGCCAAGCCCGGGCGACAGGGTATGGCTACACCTTC
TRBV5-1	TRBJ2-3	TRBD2	CASSFSGDSADTQYF	TGCGCCAGCAGCTTTAGCGGGGACTCGGCAGATACGCAGTATTTT
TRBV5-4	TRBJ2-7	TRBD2	CASSLAGGPNYEQYF	TGTGCCAGCAGCTTAGCGGGAGGGCCAAACTACGAGCAGTACTTC
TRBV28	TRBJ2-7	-	CASSLWGPLGYEQYF	TGTGCCAGCAGTTTATGGGGCCCCCTGGGCTACGAGCAGTACTTC
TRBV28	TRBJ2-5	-	CASSSPAVETQYF	TGTGCCAGCAGTTCCCCCGCGGTGGAGACCCAGTACTTC
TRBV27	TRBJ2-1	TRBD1	CAAAGTGKYNEQFF	TGTGCCGCCGCCGGGACAGGGAAATACAATGAGCAGTTCTTC
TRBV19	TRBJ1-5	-	CASSIGGLRENNQPQHF	TGTGCCAGTAGTATTGGAGGCCTACGAGAAAACAATCAGCCCCAGCATTTT
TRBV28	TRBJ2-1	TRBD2	CACMTSGRAVSYNEQFF	TGTGCCTGCATGACTAGCGGGAGGGCCGTCTCCTACAATGAGCAGTTCTTC
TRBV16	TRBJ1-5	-	CASSQFSVREQPQHF	TGTGCCAGCAGCCAATTTTCCGTGAGGGAACAGCCCCAGCATTTT
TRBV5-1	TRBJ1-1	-	CASSLVVANTEAFF	TGCGCCAGCAGCTTGGTTGTCGCGAACACTGAAGCTTTCTTT